This T cell receptor (beta chain) was obtained from a study of T-cell reconstitution after alpha-beta-depleted transplantation in children. This sample's TCRbeta library carried unique molecular identifier barcodes. MiXCR, run by TCRdb on the PCR reads, gives a single entry per CDR3 protein. The sample has approximately 9,000 distinct CDR3 sequences, 17% seen once. The V end lost 6 bases, the J end lost 6 bases, and 15 bases lay between the germline ends. CDR3 length: 13 amino acids. Per the germline V gene, CDR1 is ENHRY and CDR2 is SYGVKD. Study-level results: Reportedly, alpha-beta T cells present about two months post-transplant originated from several hundred expanded clones of graft origin.

There are many counts of this clonotype. Its antigen is unidentified. This clonotype was obtained from a girl less than two years old who had a stem cell transplant for combined immunodeficiency, so the T cells may come from the graft donor. This specimen consisted of PBMCs, mostly from graft donor cells, obtained 60 days after TCRalphabeta/CD19-depleted stem cell transplant. This chain joins TRBV10-3 and TRBJ2-7; unclear D gene. The CDR3: CAIRDPPLGEQYF. As DNA, the CDR3 is TGTGCCATCAGAGACCCACCTTTGGGCGAGCAGTACTTC.